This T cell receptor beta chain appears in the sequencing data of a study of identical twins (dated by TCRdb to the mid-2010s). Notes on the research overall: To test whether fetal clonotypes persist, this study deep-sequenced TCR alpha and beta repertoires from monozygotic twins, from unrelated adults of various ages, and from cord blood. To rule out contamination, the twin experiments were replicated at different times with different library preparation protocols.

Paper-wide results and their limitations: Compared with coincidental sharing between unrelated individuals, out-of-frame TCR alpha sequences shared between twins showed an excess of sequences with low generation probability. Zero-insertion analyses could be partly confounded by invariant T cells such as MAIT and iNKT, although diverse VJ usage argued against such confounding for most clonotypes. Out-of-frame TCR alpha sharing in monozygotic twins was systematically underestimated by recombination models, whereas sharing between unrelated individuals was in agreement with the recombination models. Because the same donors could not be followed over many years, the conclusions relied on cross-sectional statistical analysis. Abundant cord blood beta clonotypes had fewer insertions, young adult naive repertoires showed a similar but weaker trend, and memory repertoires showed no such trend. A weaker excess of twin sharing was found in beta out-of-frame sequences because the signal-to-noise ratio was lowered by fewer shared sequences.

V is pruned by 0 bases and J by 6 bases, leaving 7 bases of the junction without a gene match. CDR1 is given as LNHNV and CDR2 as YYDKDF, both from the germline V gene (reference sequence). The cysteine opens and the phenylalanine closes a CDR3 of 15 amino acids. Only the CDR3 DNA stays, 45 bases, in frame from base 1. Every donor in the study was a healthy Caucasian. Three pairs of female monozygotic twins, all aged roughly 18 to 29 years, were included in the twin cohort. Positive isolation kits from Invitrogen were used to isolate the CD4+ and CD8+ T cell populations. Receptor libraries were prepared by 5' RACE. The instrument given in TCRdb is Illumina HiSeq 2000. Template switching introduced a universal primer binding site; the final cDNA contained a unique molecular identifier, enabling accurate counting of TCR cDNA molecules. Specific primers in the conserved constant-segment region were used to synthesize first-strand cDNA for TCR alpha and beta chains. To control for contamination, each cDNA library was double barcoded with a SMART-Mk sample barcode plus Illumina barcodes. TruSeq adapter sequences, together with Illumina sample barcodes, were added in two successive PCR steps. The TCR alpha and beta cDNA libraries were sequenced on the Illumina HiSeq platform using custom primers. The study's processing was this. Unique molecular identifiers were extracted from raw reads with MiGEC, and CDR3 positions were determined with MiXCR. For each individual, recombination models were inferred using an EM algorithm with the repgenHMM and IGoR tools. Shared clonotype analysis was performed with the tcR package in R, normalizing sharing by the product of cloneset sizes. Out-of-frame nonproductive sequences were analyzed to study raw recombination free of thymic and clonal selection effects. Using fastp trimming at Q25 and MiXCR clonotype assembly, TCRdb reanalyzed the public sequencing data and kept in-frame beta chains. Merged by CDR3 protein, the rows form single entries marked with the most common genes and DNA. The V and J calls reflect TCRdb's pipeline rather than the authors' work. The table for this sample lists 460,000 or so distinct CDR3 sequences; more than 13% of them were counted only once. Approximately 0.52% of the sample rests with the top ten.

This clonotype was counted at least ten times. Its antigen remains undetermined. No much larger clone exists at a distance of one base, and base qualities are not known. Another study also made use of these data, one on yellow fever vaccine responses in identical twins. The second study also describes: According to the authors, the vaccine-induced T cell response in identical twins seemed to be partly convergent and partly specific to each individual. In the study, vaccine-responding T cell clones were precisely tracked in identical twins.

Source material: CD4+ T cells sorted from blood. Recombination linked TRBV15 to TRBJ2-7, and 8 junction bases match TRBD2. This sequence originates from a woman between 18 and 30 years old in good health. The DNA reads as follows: TGTGCCACCAGCAGAGATGGACTAGCATCAGGCGAGCAGTACTTC. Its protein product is CATSRDGLASGEQYF.